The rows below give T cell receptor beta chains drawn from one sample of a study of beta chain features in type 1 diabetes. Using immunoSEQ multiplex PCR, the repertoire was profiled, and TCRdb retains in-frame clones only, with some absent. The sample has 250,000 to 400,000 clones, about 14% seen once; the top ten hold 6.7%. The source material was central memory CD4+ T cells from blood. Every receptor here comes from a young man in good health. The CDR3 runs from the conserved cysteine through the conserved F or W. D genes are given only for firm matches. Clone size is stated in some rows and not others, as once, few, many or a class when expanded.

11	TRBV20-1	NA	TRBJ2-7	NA	TGCAGTGCTAAGAGCTCCTACGAGCAGTACTTC	CSAKSSYEQYF
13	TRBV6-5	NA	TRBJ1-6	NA	TGTGCCAGCAGTATACAGCGAAATTCACCCCTCCACTTT	CASSIQRNSPLHF
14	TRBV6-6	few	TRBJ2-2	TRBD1	TGTGCCAGCAGCTGGGACAGGGCAGCCGGGGAGCTGTTTTTT	CASSWDRAAGELFF
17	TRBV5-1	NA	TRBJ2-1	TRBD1	TGCGCCAGCAGCTTCCTTAAGGGACAGGGGGCAGGGAATGAGCAGTTCTTC	CASSFLKGQGAGNEQFF
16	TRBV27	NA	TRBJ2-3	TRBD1	TGTGCCAGCAGTTCTTTACGTACAGGGGCGTCAGATACGCAGTATTTT	CASSSLRTGASDTQYF
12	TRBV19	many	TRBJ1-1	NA	TGTGCCAGTAGTGAGTCGGTCAATGAAGCTTTCTTT	CASSESVNEAFF
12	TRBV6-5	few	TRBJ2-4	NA	TGTGCCAGCGGACCTCATGGGGACATTCAGTACTTC	CASGPHGDIQYF
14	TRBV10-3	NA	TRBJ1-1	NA	TGTGCCATCAGTGAGTTAGGGGGTAACACTGAAGCTTTCTTT	CAISELGGNTEAFF
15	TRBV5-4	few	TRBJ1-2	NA	TGTGCCAGCAGCCCCCCAGAGGGGGCTAACTATGGCTACACCTTC	CASSPPEGANYGYTF
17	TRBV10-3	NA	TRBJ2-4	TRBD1	TGTGCCAGCAGTTACGGCCCCTTCTTACAGGGGGAAAACATTCAGTACTTC	CASSYGPFLQGENIQYF
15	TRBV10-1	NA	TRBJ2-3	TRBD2	TGCGCCAGCAGTGCTAGCGGGGGGGCCACAGATACGCAGTATTTT	CASSASGGATDTQYF
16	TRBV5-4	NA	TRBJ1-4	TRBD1	TGTGCCAGCAGCTTGGCCGGACAGGGGGCCATAGGTGGACTGTTTTTT	CASSLAGQGAIGGLFF
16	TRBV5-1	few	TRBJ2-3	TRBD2	TGCGCCAGCAGCTCTGAAGCGGGGGGGACCACAGATACGCAGTATTTT	CASSSEAGGTTDTQYF
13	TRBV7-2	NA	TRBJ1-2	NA	TGTGCCAGCAGCTTGGATCCGGGGCATGGCTACACCTTC	CASSLDPGHGYTF
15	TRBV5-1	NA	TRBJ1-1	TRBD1	TGCGCCAGCAGCTTGGCCCCAGGGGGGAACACTGAAGCTTTCTTT	CASSLAPGGNTEAFF
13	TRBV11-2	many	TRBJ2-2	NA	TGTGCCAGCAGCTTAGATCGGTCCGGGGAGCTGTTTTTT	CASSLDRSGELFF
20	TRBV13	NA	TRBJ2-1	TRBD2	TGTGCCAGCAGCTTAGGATCCTGGGCTAGCGGGGGGTCGGTCTACAATGAGCAGTTCTTC	CASSLGSWASGGSVYNEQFF
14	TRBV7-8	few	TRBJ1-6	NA	TGTGCCAGCAGCTTCGGGGGCTATAATTCACCCCTCCACTTT	CASSFGGYNSPLHF
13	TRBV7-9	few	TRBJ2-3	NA	TGTGCCAGCAGCTTCGGGGGGCAAGATACGCAGTATTTT	CASSFGGQDTQYF
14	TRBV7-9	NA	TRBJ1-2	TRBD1	TGTGCCAGCAGCTTCTCACAGGGGAACTATGGCTACACCTTC	CASSFSQGNYGYTF
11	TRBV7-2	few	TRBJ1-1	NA	TGTGCCAGCGGACGGATATCCGAAGCTTTCTTT	CASGRISEAFF
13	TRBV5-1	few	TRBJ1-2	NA	TGCGCCAGCAGCTCGACCGGGACGTATGGCTACACCTTC	CASSSTGTYGYTF
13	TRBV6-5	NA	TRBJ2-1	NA	TGTGCCAGCAGTGGTAAGGGGGGGGATGAGCAGTTCTTC	CASSGKGGDEQFF
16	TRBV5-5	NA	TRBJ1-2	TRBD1	TGTGCCAGCAGCTTGGCCCGTCGACAGGGACGATATGGCTACACCTTC	CASSLARRQGRYGYTF
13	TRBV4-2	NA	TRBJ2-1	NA	TGTGCCAGCAGTACATTAGCGGCCAATGAGCAGTTCTTC	CASSTLAANEQFF
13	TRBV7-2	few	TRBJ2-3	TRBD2	TGTGCCAGCAGCAATGAAGCGGGAGGGACGCAGTATTTT	CASSNEAGGTQYF
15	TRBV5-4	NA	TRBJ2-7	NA	TGTGCCAGCTCCCGATCGGGCGCTAGGAGGCACGAGCAGTACTTC	CASSRSGARRHEQYF
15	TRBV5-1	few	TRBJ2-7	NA	TGCGCCAGCAGCTTGTCCGGACGGCGAGCCTACGAGCAGTACTTC	CASSLSGRRAYEQYF
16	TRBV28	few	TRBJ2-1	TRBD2	TGTGCCAGCAGTTTATGGACTAGCGGTTCCTACAATGAGCAGTTCTTC	CASSLWTSGSYNEQFF
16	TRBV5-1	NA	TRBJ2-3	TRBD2	TGCGCCAGCAGCCCTCTAGCGGGCGTGGCAGCAGATACGCAGTATTTT	CASSPLAGVAADTQYF
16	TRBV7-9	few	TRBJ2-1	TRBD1	TGTGCCAGCAGCTTATCTTCCGGGACAGGAGGCAATGAGCAGTTCTTC	CASSLSSGTGGNEQFF
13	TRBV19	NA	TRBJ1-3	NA	TGTGCCAGTAGCCCTGTCGTAGGAAACACCATATATTTT	CASSPVVGNTIYF
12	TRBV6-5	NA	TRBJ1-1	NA	TGTGCCAGCACCAATAATCCACCTGCAGCTTTCTTT	CASTNNPPAAFF
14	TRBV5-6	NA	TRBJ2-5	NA	TGTGCCAGCAGCTGGGTAGTAAACCAAGAGACCCAGTACTTC	CASSWVVNQETQYF
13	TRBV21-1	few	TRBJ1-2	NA	TGTGCCAACAAATTTGGTAGGGGATGTGGCTACACCTTC	CANKFGRGCGYTF
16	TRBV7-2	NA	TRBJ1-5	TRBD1	TGTGCCAGCAGCCATGCGGGACAGGGGTGGAATCAGCCCCAGCATTTT	CASSHAGQGWNQPQHF